The clone carrying this T cell receptor beta chain occurred many times. Its antigen remains unidentified. Germline V gene data show CDR1 as SGHVS and CDR2 as FNYEAQ. The CDR3 loop spans 13 amino acids. The ends were cut back, 1 base at V and 9 bases at J, with 10 bases in the middle. This entry belongs to a study of blood T cells in healthy people across ages. Points from the study as a whole: Samples with more naive T cells showed higher observed beta diversity.

Alongside a J-beta primer mix, a sample-barcoded 5' primer served in a second PCR lasting roughly 6 to 11 cycles. TCRdb used MiXCR to reprocess the 5' RACE reads, holding one entry per CDR3 protein. The sample records approximately 810,000 distinct CDR3 sequences, about 37% being singletons. Sequencing used blood. The rearrangement links TRBV7-6 to TRBJ2-1, with D perhaps matching TRBD2 (6 bases). The clonotype originates from a man aged 18 to 30 in good health. CDR3 coding DNA: TGTGCCAGCAGCTTAGTGTTAGCGGCTGAGCAGTTCTTC. This encodes CASSLVLAAEQFF.